A selection of T cell receptor beta chains follows, all from one sample in a study of breast tumors, draining lymph nodes, adjacent tissues. One entry per CDR3 protein results from TCRdb running MiXCR on the multiplex PCR reads. The sample carries about 230,000 distinct CDR3 sequences, about 30% recorded once. Source material: axillary lymph node tissue. These receptors came from a female donor with breast cancer. Some clones in this sample may be carry-over from other donors' samples. The CDR3 runs from the conserved cysteine through the conserved F or W. D genes are given only for firm matches. Some rows mark clone size as missing; the rest say once, few, many or name a class of expanded clone.

len: 17; v_gene: TRBV27; d_gene: TRBD2; abundance: few; j_gene: TRBJ2-3; CDR3aa: CASSLLILAGGPGTQYF; CDR3nt: TGTGCCAGCAGTTTATTGATTCTAGCGGGAGGGCCTGGTACGCAGTATTTT
len: 11; v_gene: TRBV9; d_gene: NA; abundance: NA; j_gene: TRBJ1-6; CDR3aa: CATGYNSPLHF; CDR3nt: TGTGCTACAGGTTATAATTCACCCCTCCACTTT
len: 13; v_gene: TRBV28; d_gene: NA; abundance: NA; j_gene: TRBJ1-2; CDR3aa: CASSTGLDYGYTF; CDR3nt: TGTGCCAGCAGCACAGGGCTAGACTATGGCTACACCTTC
len: 14; v_gene: TRBV2; d_gene: NA; abundance: many; j_gene: TRBJ2-2; CDR3aa: CASTRAIGTGELFF; CDR3nt: TGTGCCAGCACTAGGGCCATAGGGACCGGGGAGCTGTTTTTT
len: 16; v_gene: TRBV6-6; d_gene: TRBD1; abundance: NA; j_gene: TRBJ1-6; CDR3aa: CASRPGTGMGNSPLHF; CDR3nt: TGTGCCAGCAGACCCGGGACAGGGATGGGAAATTCACCCCTCCACTTT
len: 14; v_gene: TRBV12-3/TRBV12-4; d_gene: NA; abundance: many; j_gene: TRBJ2-7; CDR3aa: CASSFTGPPYEQYF; CDR3nt: TGTGCCAGCAGTTTCACCGGCCCCCCGTACGAGCAGTACTTC
len: 14; v_gene: TRBV10-2; d_gene: NA; abundance: NA; j_gene: TRBJ1-1; CDR3aa: CASSGARGNTEAFF; CDR3nt: TGCGCCAGCAGTGGGGCGCGGGGGAACACTGAAGCTTTCTTT
len: 16; v_gene: TRBV2; d_gene: NA; abundance: NA; j_gene: TRBJ2-2; CDR3aa: CASALGVLGITGELFF; CDR3nt: TGTGCCAGCGCCCTGGGCGTTTTGGGCATCACCGGGGAGCTGTTTTTT
len: 17; v_gene: TRBV20-1; d_gene: NA; abundance: many; j_gene: TRBJ2-3; CDR3aa: CSARDPYRGASTDTQYF; CDR3nt: TGCAGTGCTAGAGATCCCTATAGGGGGGCTAGCACAGATACGCAGTATTTT
len: 15; v_gene: TRBV3-1; d_gene: TRBD1; abundance: many; j_gene: TRBJ2-7; CDR3aa: CASSKVPGQGYEQYF; CDR3nt: TGTGCCAGCAGTAAAGTTCCGGGACAGGGTTACGAGCAGTACTTC
len: 15; v_gene: TRBV15; d_gene: TRBD1; abundance: NA; j_gene: TRBJ2-1; CDR3aa: CATSRDAQGVNEQFF; CDR3nt: TGTGCCACCAGCAGAGACGCCCAGGGGGTTAATGAGCAGTTCTTC
len: 15; v_gene: TRBV12-3/TRBV12-4; d_gene: TRBD2; abundance: many; j_gene: TRBJ2-7; CDR3aa: CASSESSGRVYEQYF; CDR3nt: TGTGCCAGCAGTGAGAGTAGCGGGAGGGTGTACGAGCAGTACTTC